A selection of T cell receptor beta chains follows, all from one sample in a study of CD8+CD57+ T cells in acquired aplastic anemia. Using its own MiXCR run on the reads, TCRdb lists one record per CDR3 protein. The sample lists 150,000 or so distinct CDR3 sequences; about 54% were seen once. Source material: sorted CD4+, CD8+, or CD8+CD57+ T cells (not recorded which) from PBMCs. Every receptor here comes from a human donor with aplastic anemia. CDR3s include the opening cysteine and the closing phenylalanine or tryptophan. The D gene is left open where the match is weak. Clone size is given for some rows only: seen once, a few or many times, or a class if the clone is expanded.

many	TRBV6-5	TRBD1	TRBJ2-1	CASSYRDRSNEQFF	TGTGCCAGCAGTTACCGGGACAGGTCCAATGAGCAGTTCTTC
-	TRBV15	-	TRBJ2-2	CATSGIGAGELFF	TGTGCCACCTCGGGTATTGGGGCCGGGGAGCTGTTTTTT
-	TRBV10-2	-	TRBJ2-3	CASSEGGDTQYF	TGCGCCAGCAGTGAGGGGGGTGATACGCAGTATTTT
many	TRBV19	-	TRBJ1-1	CASSIQRNTEAFF	TGTGCCAGTAGCATACAAAGGAACACTGAAGCTTTCTTT
-	TRBV2	-	TRBJ1-2	CASTLDSARGRENYGYTF	TGTGCCAGCACCTTGGACAGTGCTAGAGGCAGGGAAAACTATGGCTACACCTTC
-	TRBV19	-	TRBJ1-2	CASSSSGRDFYGYTF	TGTGCCAGTAGTAGCTCCGGCCGAGATTTTTATGGCTACACCTTC
-	TRBV25-1	-	TRBJ1-1	CASSLAGANTEAFF	TGTGCCAGCAGTTTAGCCGGGGCGAACACTGAAGCTTTCTTT
few	TRBV5-6	-	TRBJ2-2	CASSPPLNTGELFF	TGTGCCAGCAGCCCACCCCTGAACACCGGGGAGCTGTTTTTT
-	TRBV20-1	-	TRBJ1-2	CSAPEAVYGYTF	TGCAGTGCTCCTGAGGCAGTCTATGGCTACACCTTC
-	TRBV10-1	-	TRBJ1-1	CASSPGTVSSTEAFF	TGCGCCAGCAGTCCAGGGACGGTCTCGAGCACTGAAGCTTTCTTT
many	TRBV19	TRBD2	TRBJ2-5	CASSLQTSGGSETQYF	TGTGCCAGTAGCCTCCAGACTAGCGGGGGGTCAGAGACCCAGTACTTC
-	TRBV14	-	TRBJ1-1	CASSSGSGNTEAFF	TGCGCCAGCAGCTCAGGTTCAGGGAACACTGAAGCTTTCTTT
many	TRBV12-5	TRBD2	TRBJ2-1	CASVLGGEGRGEQFF	TGTGCTAGTGTCCTGGGCGGGGAGGGAAGGGGTGAGCAGTTCTTC
many	TRBV6-1	-	TRBJ2-1	CASSEWGKSVDEQFF	TGTGCCAGCAGTGAATGGGGGAAGTCGGTCGATGAGCAGTTCTTC
many	TRBV7-7	-	TRBJ2-5	CASSKARDTQETQYF	TGTGCTAGCAGCAAAGCCCGGGACACCCAAGAGACCCAGTACTTC
-	TRBV4-2	TRBD2	TRBJ2-7	CASSQVVGGHYEQYF	TGTGCCAGCAGCCAAGTGGTGGGAGGGCACTACGAGCAGTACTTC
once	TRBV4-2	-	TRBJ2-5	CASSQGIGQRLETQYF	TGTGCCAGCAGCCAAGGAATAGGTCAGCGGTTAGAGACCCAGTACTTC
-	TRBV6-2/TRBV6-3	TRBD2	TRBJ2-3	CASSYSPSGTPTDTQYF	TGTGCCAGCAGTTACTCACCTAGCGGAACCCCCACAGATACGCAGTATTTT
-	TRBV11-2	TRBD2	TRBJ2-7	CASTTGGALAVRYEQYF	TGTGCCAGCACCACCGGGGGGGCTCTAGCGGTCCGCTACGAGCAGTACTTC
-	TRBV15	TRBD1	TRBJ2-7	CATSSLGTAPYEQYF	TGTGCCACCAGCAGTCTGGGGACAGCCCCCTACGAGCAGTACTTC
few	TRBV20-1	-	TRBJ2-7	CSAVDREGPPYEQYF	TGCAGTGCCGTTGACAGAGAGGGCCCCCCCTACGAGCAGTACTTC
-	TRBV24-1	-	TRBJ2-1	CATSDPTRAGNNEQFF	TGTGCCACCAGTGATCCGACCCGAGCCGGAAACAATGAGCAGTTCTTC
once	TRBV19	-	TRBJ1-3	CASTTGYSGNTIYF	TGTGCCAGTACCACAGGCTACTCTGGAAACACCATATATTTT
-	TRBV20-1	-	TRBJ1-2	CGAREAGARNYGYTF	TGCGGTGCTAGAGAGGCAGGGGCGAGAAACTATGGCTACACCTTC
-	TRBV4-3	TRBD1	TRBJ2-3	CASSPGTGGFTDTQYF	TGCGCCAGCAGCCCTGGGACAGGGGGCTTCACAGATACGCAGTATTTT
-	TRBV20-1	TRBD1	TRBJ1-2	CSATTGTGGYGYTF	TGCAGTGCTACTACCGGGACAGGTGGTTATGGCTACACCTTC
many	TRBV5-1	TRBD1	TRBJ1-1	CASSLTGVRNTEAFF	TGCGCCAGCAGCTTAACAGGGGTTCGGAACACTGAAGCTTTCTTT
-	TRBV25-1	TRBD1	TRBJ1-3	CASSETGTGVDTIYF	TGTGCCAGCAGTGAAACGGGGACAGGGGTGGACACCATATATTTT
-	TRBV15	-	TRBJ2-1	CATSRELGFNYNEQFF	TGTGCCACCAGCAGAGAATTGGGTTTTAACTACAATGAGCAGTTCTTC
once	TRBV19	TRBD2	TRBJ2-1	CASSIAREAYEQFF	TGTGCCAGTAGTATCGCGCGGGAGGCCTATGAGCAGTTCTTC
many	TRBV2	TRBD2	TRBJ2-3	CASDYDGGTQYF	TGTGCCAGTGACTATGACGGGGGGACGCAGTATTTT
-	TRBV29-1	TRBD1	TRBJ1-3	CSVGLDREGGNTIYF	TGCAGCGTGGGGCTTGACAGGGAAGGTGGAAACACCATATATTTT
many	TRBV5-1	TRBD2	TRBJ2-2	CASSLDRGENTGELFF	TGCGCCAGCAGCTTGGATCGGGGGGAGAACACCGGGGAGCTGTTTTTT
few	TRBV2	-	TRBJ1-5	CASSEQVANQPQHF	TGTGCCAGCAGTGAACAGGTGGCCAATCAGCCCCAGCATTTT
many	TRBV9	-	TRBJ2-7	CASSVKAATYEQYF	TGTGCCAGCAGCGTAAAGGCAGCAACCTACGAGCAGTACTTC
many	TRBV10-3	TRBD2	TRBJ2-5	CAISDPSSGGLQETQYF	TGTGCCATCAGTGACCCCTCTAGCGGGGGCCTCCAAGAGACCCAGTACTTC
few	TRBV11-1	TRBD2	TRBJ2-7	CASSTGLAGAGYEQYF	TGTGCCAGCAGCACCGGACTAGCGGGGGCTGGCTACGAGCAGTACTTC
few	TRBV10-1	-	TRBJ2-5	CASSGKTQYF	TGCGCCAGCAGTGGAAAGACCCAGTACTTC
-	TRBV15	-	TRBJ2-2	CATSRDIGDSGGKLFF	TGTGCCACCAGCAGAGATATCGGGGATAGTGGCGGGAAGCTGTTTTTT
-	TRBV12-3/TRBV12-4	-	TRBJ1-1	CASTLRANTEAFF	TGTGCCAGCACCTTGAGGGCGAACACTGAAGCTTTCTTT
-	TRBV7-9	-	TRBJ1-1	CASSSGRMRTEAFF	TGTGCCAGCAGCTCAGGAAGGATGAGAACTGAAGCTTTCTTT
many	TRBV6-2/TRBV6-3	-	TRBJ2-7	CASSYSRAAGYEQYF	TGTGCCAGCAGTTACTCCAGGGCGGCAGGCTACGAGCAGTACTTC
many	TRBV7-9	-	TRBJ2-3	CASSLGADTQYF	TGTGCCAGCAGCTTAGGTGCAGATACGCAGTATTTT
-	TRBV24-1	TRBD2	TRBJ2-1	CATSDKGLAQNNEQFF	TGTGCCACCAGTGATAAGGGACTAGCGCAAAACAATGAGCAGTTCTTC
-	TRBV12-3/TRBV12-4	-	TRBJ1-6	CASSLAEVPLHF	TGTGCCAGCAGTTTAGCTGAGGTACCCCTCCACTTT
-	TRBV7-9	-	TRBJ1-2	CASSPGQFGYTF	TGTGCCAGCAGCCCCGGACAGTTTGGCTACACCTTC
many	TRBV11-2	-	TRBJ2-5	CASSLEAWQETQYF	TGTGCCAGCAGCTTAGAAGCCTGGCAAGAGACCCAGTACTTC